This TCR beta chain is drawn from a study of T cells in Graves' hyperthyroidism and ophthalmopathy. Amplification targeted TCR beta CDR3 regions from RNA transcripts. HTBI primers were used for first-round RT-PCR of the TCR CDR3. TCRdb ran MiXCR on the multiplex PCR reads and lists one entry per CDR3 protein. The sample includes about 340,000 distinct CDR3 sequences, under 25% of them seen just once. There are many counts of this clonotype. This receptor was taken from a woman aged 45-65 years with Graves' hyperthyroidism. Sequencing was performed on blood.

As DNA, the CDR3 is TGTGCCAGCAGAGGCCAGGGTGAGGGACTGTTTTTT. Translated, it gives CASRGQGEGLFF. The V call is TRBV12-3 or TRBV12-4, the J call TRBJ1-4, with TRBD1 as a possible D gene (5 bases). Trimming stripped 6 bases from V and 13 bases from J, with 15 bases between. This CDR3 region has 12 residues.